The 16 T cell receptor beta chains below were found in one sample sequenced in a study of control samples from healthy donors and cancer patients. Sequencing was performed with immunoSEQ multiplex PCR; in TCRdb, only in-frame clones are kept and a portion is missing. The sample shows 100,000 to 150,000 clones, around 90% of them seen only once. The material sequenced was blood. Every receptor here comes from a man between 18 and 35 years old in good health.

The V call is TRBV5-6, the J call TRBJ2-7; D might be TRBD1 or TRBD2, each matching 5 bases. Trimming removed 1 base at V and 6 bases at J, with 8 bases between. Germline CDR1 is SGHDT and CDR2 is YYEEEE. This CDR3 has 12 amino acids. The CDR3 sequence is CASSLWGFEQYF. In DNA form, the CDR3 reads TGTGCCAGCAGCTTGTGGGGGTTCGAGCAGTACTTC.

V usage is TRBV5-1 and J usage is TRBJ1-1, with D possibly matching TRBD1 (5 bases). The V end was cut by 0 bases, the J end by 2 bases, with 11 bases between. The CDR3 consists of 15 residues. In germline, CDR1 is SGHRS, CDR2 YFSETQ. Here the CDR3 DNA reads TGCGCCAGCAGCTTGGGGGACCAGGTCAACACTGAAGCTTTCTTT. This gives the protein CASSLGDQVNTEAFF.

The chain carries TRBV29-1 and TRBJ2-3, with 10 bases that match TRBD1. CDR3 length: 14 amino acids. V lost 8 bases and J lost 1; bases outside the gene matches: 6. Germline V gene sequence: CDR1 SQVTM, CDR2 ANQGSEA. CDR3 residues: CSSGGTGGTDTQYF. CDR3 nucleotides: TGCAGCTCGGGGGGGACAGGGGGCACAGATACGCAGTATTTT.

The rearrangement uses TRBV30 and TRBJ2-6; D is ambiguous. The CDR3 length is 13 residues. V was clipped by 7 bases and J by 0 bases, with 7 bases between them. Germline V lookup: CDR1 GTSNPN, CDR2 SVGIG (reference sequence). CDR3: CAYRISGANVLTF. Written as DNA, the CDR3 is TGTGCCTACCGGATCTCTGGGGCCAACGTCCTGACTTTC.

V gene TRBV23-1 combines with J gene TRBJ2-7; unclear D gene. TRBV23-1 is noted as an ORF with a role that remains uncertain. The CDR3 length is 13 residues. The V and J ends lost 1 base and 2 bases respectively, with 6 bases between them. CDR3 in DNA: TGCGCCAGCAGTCAATTTCCCCCCTACGAGCAGTACGTC. It codes for CASSQFPPYEQYV.

This sequence joins TRBV9 and TRBJ2-2; weak D call: TRBD2 (7 bases). The CDR3 loop spans 16 amino acids. V lost 3 bases and J lost 4, with 16 bases in between. Germline V CDR1 and CDR2: SGDLS, YYNGEE. The CDR3 is CASSAEGGLTTGELFF. DNA of the CDR3: TGTGCCAGCAGCGCGGAGGGGGGGCTAACCACCGGGGAGCTGTTTTTT.

The genes are TRBV19 and TRBJ2-3; D unresolved. Germline CDR1 is LNHDA and CDR2 is SQIVND (reference sequence). This CDR3 is 14 amino acids long. Trimming removed 7 bases at V and 1 base at J, with 12 bases between. The CDR3 region has the DNA TGTGCCAGTACGGCTCGCACCCGCACAGATACGCAGTATTTT. Its translation is CASTARTRTDTQYF.

This chain uses TRBV4-1 with TRBJ1-4; maybe TRBD1 (6 bases). V was cut by 4 bases and J by 0 bases, with 12 bases left in between. The CDR3 runs to 16 residues. From germline, CDR1 is MGHRA and CDR2 YSYEKL. CDR3 sequence: CASSLTKGATNEKLFF. The CDR3 coding sequence is TGCGCCAGCAGCCTCACAAAGGGGGCAACTAATGAAAAACTGTTTTTT.

The rearrangement uses TRBV11-3 and TRBJ2-1; 9 positions agree with TRBD2. This CDR3 spans 14 amino acids. The germline gives CDR1 SGHNT, CDR2 YENEEA. The V segment lost 2 bases and the J segment 6 bases; nucleotides outside the gene matches: 2. CDR3 nucleotides: TGTGCCAGCAGCTTAATACTAGCGGGCAATGAGCAGTTCTTC. It yields the protein CASSLILAGNEQFF.

CDR3 residues: CASSVTSGGPADTQYF. CDR3 bases: TGTGCCAGCAGTGTGACTAGCGGGGGGCCCGCGGATACGCAGTATTTT. The V gene is TRBV25-1, the J gene TRBJ2-3; TRBD2 aligns across 13 bases. The CDR3 runs to 16 residues. Germline V gives CDR1 MGHDK, CDR2 SYGVNS. The V and J ends lost 4 bases and 6 bases, in that order; junction bases with no gene match: 7.

This chain uses TRBV30 with TRBJ1-6, with a tentative D call TRBD1 (5 bases). V lost 2 bases and J lost 7, with 18 bases in between. This CDR3 region has 16 residues. The germline V gene has CDR1 GTSNPN and CDR2 SVGIG (reference sequence). In DNA form, the CDR3 reads TGTGCCTGGAGTTTGTGGAGATGGGACGAGAATTCACCCCTCCACTTT. Its protein product is CAWSLWRWDENSPLHF.

J is TRBJ1-5 and V is TRBV28; unclear D gene. The germline CDR1 and CDR2 sequences are MDHEN and SYDVKM. CDR3 length: 13 amino acids. Trimming left V 2 bases short and J 6 bases short, with 8 bases between. The CDR3 nucleotides are TGTGCCAGCAGTTTAGAACCGTTTCAGCCCCAGCATTTT. Amino acids: CASSLEPFQPQHF.

The chain is built from TRBV10-2 and TRBJ1-2; D call uncertain. V gave up 8 bases and J gave up 7 bases, with 23 bases separating them. Germline CDR1 WSHSY, CDR2 SAAADI. This CDR3 has 15 residues. DNA of the CDR3: TGCGCCAGCGCCCCCCTGGGCCAGCAGGACCGTGGCTACACCTTC. This codes for CASAPLGQQDRGYTF.

The chain couples TRBV12-3 or TRBV12-4 to TRBJ1-1; a possible D gene is TRBD1 (5 bases). The CDR3 extends over 13 amino acids. The V gene lost 1 base and the J gene lost 5 bases, with 8 bases spanning the gap. This chain's CDR3 is CASSLGDVTEAFF. CDR3 nucleotide sequence: TGTGCCAGCAGTTTAGGGGACGTGACTGAAGCTTTCTTT.

J is TRBJ1-3 and V is TRBV19; D unresolved. Trimming pared 3 bases from V and 2 bases from J, leaving 11 bases between. From germline, CDR1 is LNHDA and CDR2 SQIVND (reference sequence). CDR3 length: 15 amino acids. CDR3 nucleotide sequence: TGTGCCAGTAGTATGAGGATTGACGCTGGAAACACCATATATTTT. Translated, it gives CASSMRIDAGNTIYF.

The rearrangement uses TRBV18 and TRBJ1-1; D possibly corresponds to TRBD1 (5 bases). V gave up 1 base and J gave up 10 bases, with 22 bases separating them. The CDR3 has 16 residues. Germline assignment: CDR1 KGHSH and CDR2 LQKENI. The CDR3 reads CASSPRIEGERSGAFF. The CDR3 DNA reads as TGTGCCAGCTCACCACGGATCGAAGGGGAACGTTCTGGAGCTTTCTTT.